This TCR beta chain appears in the sequencing data of a study of blood T cell repertoires in COVID-19. V lost 10 bases, J lost 5 bases, and 11 bases stayed unmatched. This CDR3 comprises 15 residues. Looked up from germline, CDR1 is LNHDA and CDR2 is SQIVND (reference sequence). Clones were sequenced by immunoSEQ multiplex PCR, and TCRdb holds only the in-frame ones, with some missing. The table shows a few hundred thousand clones, with about 90% occurring only once. Sequenced material: peripheral blood. The rearrangement links TRBV19 to TRBJ2-1; 10 nucleotides match TRBD2. This clonotype was sampled from a woman between 65 and 79 years old with COVID-19, enrolled during active disease. DNA for the CDR3: TGTGCCACACGTATACGGACTAGCGGACACAATGAGCAGTTCTTC. Its translation is CATRIRTSGHNEQFF. Using reference TRBV19 and TRBJ2-1 for the parts outside the CDR3, the full variable domain is DGGITQSPKYLFRKEGQNVTLSCEQNLNHDAMYWYRQDPGQGLRLIYYSQIVNDFQKGDIAEGYSVSREKKESFPLTVTSAQKNPTAFYLCATRIRTSGHNEQFFGPGTRLTVL.